This TCR beta chain was retrieved from a study of CD4 T cells in relation to SARS-CoV-2 and coronaviruses. Trimming took 3 bases from V and 0 from J, leaving 6 bases between them. Germline values: CDR1 MNHEY, CDR2 SMNVEV (reference sequence). This CDR3 spans 15 amino acids. Comment on this clone: No antigen is known for it.

Deep TCR-beta sequencing used DNA from uncultured naive and memory CD4+ T cells. Method: immunoSEQ multiplex PCR; TCRdb's copy keeps in-frame clones and lacks some. The sample holds about 59,000 clones; 70% to 90% are singletons and the top ten take about 1.3%. Unexposed donor CD4+ T cells date from about 2011-2019, before the COVID-19 pandemic. Study outcomes and limitations: No crossreactivity against non-spike viral proteins was tested here. No donor gave both pre-pandemic and post-infection samples. Crossreactive clones expanded significantly less to SARS-CoV-2 than monoreactive clones.

Source material: memory CD4+ T cells from PBMCs. The receptor comes from a human donor in good health. V gene TRBV27 combines with J gene TRBJ2-6; D not certain. CDR3 sequence: CASSFIRSGANVLTF. The CDR3 DNA is TGTGCCAGCAGTTTTATCCGCTCTGGGGCCAACGTCCTGACTTTC.